This T cell receptor beta chain was observed in a study of blood T cells in healthy people across ages. This CDR3 has 13 amino acids. Trimming took 2 bases from V and 3 from J; bases not matched to a gene: 4. Germline lookup yields CDR1 DFQATT and CDR2 SNEGSKA (reference sequence). This clonotype was recorded at least ten times. The second PCR ran about 6 to 11 cycles with a sample-barcoded 5' primer and J-beta primers. TCRdb itself ran the 5' RACE reads through MiXCR, one entry per CDR3 protein. The table lists more than 900,000 distinct CDR3 sequences, approximately 32% of them singletons. The same sample was also used in a study of T cells of mothers and their children.

The chain couples TRBV20-1 to TRBJ2-7; 7 bases match TRBD1. The source of this sequence is a woman aged 40 to 50 in good health. The specimen was blood. CDR3: CSARSGQSYEQYF. The CDR3 DNA is TGCAGTGCTAGATCGGGACAGAGCTACGAGCAGTACTTC.